The T cell receptor (beta chain) described here comes from a study of sequential checkpoint blockade in melanoma. Treatment noted: randomized to nivolumab then ipilimumab (arm A) or the reverse (arm B). TCRdb's copy holds only in-frame clones and misses some; the assay was immunoSEQ multiplex PCR. The sample has approximately 19,000 clones, roughly 28% seen once. From germline, CDR1 is MDHEN and CDR2 SYDVKM. J lost 1 base, V lost 2 bases, and 1 base had no gene match. There are 14 residues in the CDR3. The material was tumor tissue (inferred from file names), obtained from a patient given nivolumab and ipilimumab in sequence. The chain recombines TRBV28 with TRBJ2-7, with 8 bases fitting TRBD2. This TCR came from a human donor with melanoma. CDR3 protein: CASSLAGGSYEQYF. CDR3 in DNA: TGTGCCAGCAGTTTAGCGGGAGGTTCCTACGAGCAGTACTTC.